This TCR beta chain was observed in a study of shared clonotypes between healthy human individuals. The study's findings and limits: Clonotype sharing among donors was thought likely to change with sequencing depth. What rarefaction showed was incomplete sorted-subset sequencing despite large depth.

TCRdb's table, derived via immunoSEQ multiplex PCR, lists solely in-frame clones and lacks some. In the table there are over 2 million clones, about nine tenths of which are singletons. This clone was recorded once. Antigen specificity is unknown. CDR3 length: 15 residues. J gave up 2 bases and V 6 bases, and 9 bases lay outside the gene matches. Germline V CDR1 and CDR2: MDHEN, SYDVKM. Donors, healthy HIV-negative adults, lacked recent acute infections or vaccinations. Material for sequencing was naive CD4+ T cells from PBMCs. Subset here: CD45RA+ positively selected. This receptor was taken from a man younger than 30 in good health. Some clones in this sample may be carry-over from other donors' samples. The rearrangement joins TRBV28 to TRBJ2-7; 8 bases fit TRBD2. CDR3 in amino acids: CASRNPGLGAYEQYF. As DNA, the CDR3 is TGTGCCAGCAGGAATCCGGGACTAGGTGCCTACGAGCAGTACTTC.